Listed here is a single T cell receptor beta chain. Its antigen is currently unknown. This sample is part of a study of T cell responses to AZD1222 COVID-19 vaccine. Whole-study results and caveats: Spike was spanned by vaccine-associated CD4 TCRs, which were dominant at 160-218 and 743-854.

With 4 bases clipped from V and 3 bases from J, the junction kept 6 bases outside the gene matches. CDR1 and CDR2 (germline): MGHRA, YSYEKL. The CDR3 covers 14 residues. This table comes from immunoSEQ multiplex PCR, and its TCRdb copy is limited to in-frame clones, with some not included. This sample yields approximately 90,000 clones, of which approximately 90% are seen a single time; around 5.5% belongs to the top ten. J is TRBJ2-7 and V is TRBV4-1; 7 bases map to TRBD1. The sequencing used peripheral blood, collected 28 days after the second AZD1222 dose. This sequence was found in an adult who received the AZD1222 COVID-19 vaccine. The chain's CDR3 is CASSLPGQHYEQYF. In DNA form, the CDR3 reads TGCGCCAGCAGCCTACCGGGACAGCACTACGAGCAGTACTTC.